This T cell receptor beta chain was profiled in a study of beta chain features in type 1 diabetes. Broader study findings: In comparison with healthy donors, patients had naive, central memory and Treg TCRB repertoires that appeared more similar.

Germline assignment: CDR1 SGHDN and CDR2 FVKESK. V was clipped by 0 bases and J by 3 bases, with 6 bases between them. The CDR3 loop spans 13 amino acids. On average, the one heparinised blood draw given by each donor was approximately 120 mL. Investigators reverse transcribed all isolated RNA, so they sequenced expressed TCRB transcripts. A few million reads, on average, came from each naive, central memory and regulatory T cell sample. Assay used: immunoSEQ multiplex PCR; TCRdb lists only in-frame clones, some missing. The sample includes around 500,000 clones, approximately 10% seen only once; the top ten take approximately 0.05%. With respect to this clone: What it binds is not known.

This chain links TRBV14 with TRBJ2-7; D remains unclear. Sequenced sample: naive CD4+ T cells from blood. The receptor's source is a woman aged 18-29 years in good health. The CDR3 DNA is TGTGCCAGCAGCCAAGACCTAATCTACGAGCAGTACTTC. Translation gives CASSQDLIYEQYF.